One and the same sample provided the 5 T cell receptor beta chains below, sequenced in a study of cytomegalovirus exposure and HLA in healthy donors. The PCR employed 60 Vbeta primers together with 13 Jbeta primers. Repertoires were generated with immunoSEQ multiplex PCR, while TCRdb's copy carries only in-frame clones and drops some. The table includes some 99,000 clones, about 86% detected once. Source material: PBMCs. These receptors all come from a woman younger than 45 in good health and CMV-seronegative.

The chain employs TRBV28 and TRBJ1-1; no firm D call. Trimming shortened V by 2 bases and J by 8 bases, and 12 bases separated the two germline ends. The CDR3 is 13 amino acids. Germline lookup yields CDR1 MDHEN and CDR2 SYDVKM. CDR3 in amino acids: CASSLGSLAEAFF. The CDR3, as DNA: TGTGCCAGCAGTTTAGGAAGTCTAGCAGAAGCTTTCTTT. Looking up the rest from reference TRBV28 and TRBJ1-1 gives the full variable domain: DVKVTQSSRYLVKRTGEKVFLECVQDMDHENMFWYRQDPGLGLRLIYFSYDVKMKEKGDIPEGYSVSREKKERFSLILESASTNQTSMYLCASSLGSLAEAFFGQGTRLTVV.

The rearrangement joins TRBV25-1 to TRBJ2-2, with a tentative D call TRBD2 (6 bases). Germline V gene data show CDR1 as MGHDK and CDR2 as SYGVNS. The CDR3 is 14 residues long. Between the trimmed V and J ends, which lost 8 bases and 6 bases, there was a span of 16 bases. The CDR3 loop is CASARGGIAGELFF. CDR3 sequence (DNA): TGTGCCAGCGCTCGTGGGGGGATCGCCGGGGAGCTGTTTTTT.

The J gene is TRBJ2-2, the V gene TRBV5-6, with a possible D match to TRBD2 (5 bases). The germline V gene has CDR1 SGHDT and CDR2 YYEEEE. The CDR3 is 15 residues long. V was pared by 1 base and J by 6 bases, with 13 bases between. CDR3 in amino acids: CASSLFSGISGELFF. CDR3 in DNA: TGTGCCAGCAGCTTGTTTTCCGGGATTTCCGGGGAGCTGTTTTTT.

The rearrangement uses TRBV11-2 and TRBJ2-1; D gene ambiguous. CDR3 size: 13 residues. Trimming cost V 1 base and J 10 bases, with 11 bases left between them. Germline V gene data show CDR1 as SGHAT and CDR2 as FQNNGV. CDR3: CASSLVVVQEQFF. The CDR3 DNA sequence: TGTGCCAGCAGCTTAGTGGTGGTCCAGGAGCAGTTCTTC.

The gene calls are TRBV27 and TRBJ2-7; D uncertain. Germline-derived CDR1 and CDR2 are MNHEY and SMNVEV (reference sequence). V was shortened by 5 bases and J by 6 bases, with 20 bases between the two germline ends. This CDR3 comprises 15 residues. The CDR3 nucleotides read TGTGCCAGCAGTCTTTTCTCCACTTTTTCGGGCGAGCAGTACTTC. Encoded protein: CASSLFSTFSGEQYF.